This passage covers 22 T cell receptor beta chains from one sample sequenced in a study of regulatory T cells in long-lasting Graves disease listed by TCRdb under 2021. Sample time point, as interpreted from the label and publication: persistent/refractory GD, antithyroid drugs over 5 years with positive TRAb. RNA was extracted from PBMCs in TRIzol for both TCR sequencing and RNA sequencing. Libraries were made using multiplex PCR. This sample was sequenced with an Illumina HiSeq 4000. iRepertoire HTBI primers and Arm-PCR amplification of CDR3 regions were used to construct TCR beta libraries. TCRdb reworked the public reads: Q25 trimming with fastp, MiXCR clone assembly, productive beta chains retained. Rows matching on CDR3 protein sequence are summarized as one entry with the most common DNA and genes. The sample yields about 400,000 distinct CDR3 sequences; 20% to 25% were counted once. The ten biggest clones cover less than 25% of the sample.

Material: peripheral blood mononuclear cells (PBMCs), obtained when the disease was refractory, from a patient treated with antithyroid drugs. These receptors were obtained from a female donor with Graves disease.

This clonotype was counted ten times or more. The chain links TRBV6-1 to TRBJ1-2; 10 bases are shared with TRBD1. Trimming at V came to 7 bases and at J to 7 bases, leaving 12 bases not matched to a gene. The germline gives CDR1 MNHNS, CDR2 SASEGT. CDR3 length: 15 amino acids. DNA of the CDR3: TGTGCCAGCACCCCTCGGGACAGGGGAGGAGGTGGCTACACCTTC. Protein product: CASTPRDRGGGGYTF.

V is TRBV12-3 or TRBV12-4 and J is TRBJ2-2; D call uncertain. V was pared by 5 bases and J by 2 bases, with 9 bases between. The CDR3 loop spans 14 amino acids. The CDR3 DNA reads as TGTGCCAGCAGTCCACCCCCTAACACCGGGGAGCTGTTTTTT. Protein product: CASSPPPNTGELFF.

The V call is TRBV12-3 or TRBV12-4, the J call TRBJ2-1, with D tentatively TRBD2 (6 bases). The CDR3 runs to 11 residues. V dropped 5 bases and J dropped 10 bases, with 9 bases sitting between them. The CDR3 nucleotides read TGTGCCAGCAGTCGGGAGCCCGAGCAGTTCTTC. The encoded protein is CASSREPEQFF.

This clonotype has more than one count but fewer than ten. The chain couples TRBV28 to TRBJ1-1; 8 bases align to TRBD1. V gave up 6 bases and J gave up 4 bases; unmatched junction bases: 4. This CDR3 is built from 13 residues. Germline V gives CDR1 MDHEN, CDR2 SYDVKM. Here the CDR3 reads CASRWTGSTEAFF. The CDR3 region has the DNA TGTGCCAGCAGATGGACAGGGAGCACTGAAGCTTTCTTT.

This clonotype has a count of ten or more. Written as DNA, the CDR3 is TGCAGTGCTAGAACCTCACTAGAGACCCAGTACTTC. Its protein product is CSARTSLETQYF. J is TRBJ2-5 and V is TRBV20-1; no reliable D call. CDR1 is DFQATT, CDR2 SNEGSKA, per germline (reference sequence). This CDR3 region has 12 residues. V lost 2 bases and J 4 bases, leaving 8 bases between the germline ends.

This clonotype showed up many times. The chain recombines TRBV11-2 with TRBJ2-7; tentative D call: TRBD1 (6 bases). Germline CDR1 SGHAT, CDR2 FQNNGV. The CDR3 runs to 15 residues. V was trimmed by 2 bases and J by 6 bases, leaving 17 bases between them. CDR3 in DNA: TGTGCCAGCAGCTTACGGGTACAGGGTGCGTCCGAGCAGTACTTC. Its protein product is CASSLRVQGASEQYF.

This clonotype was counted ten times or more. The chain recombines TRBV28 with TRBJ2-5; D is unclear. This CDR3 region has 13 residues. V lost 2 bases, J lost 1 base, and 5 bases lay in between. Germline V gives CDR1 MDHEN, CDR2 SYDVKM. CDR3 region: CASSLIIQETQYF. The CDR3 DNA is TGTGCCAGCAGTTTAATTATCCAAGAGACCCAGTACTTC.

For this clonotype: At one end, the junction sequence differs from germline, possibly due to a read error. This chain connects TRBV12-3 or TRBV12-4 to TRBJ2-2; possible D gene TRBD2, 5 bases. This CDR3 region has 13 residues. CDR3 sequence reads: CASRGKNTGEPFF. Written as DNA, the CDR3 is TGTGCCAGCAGGGGGAAGAACACCGGGGAGCCGTTTTTT.

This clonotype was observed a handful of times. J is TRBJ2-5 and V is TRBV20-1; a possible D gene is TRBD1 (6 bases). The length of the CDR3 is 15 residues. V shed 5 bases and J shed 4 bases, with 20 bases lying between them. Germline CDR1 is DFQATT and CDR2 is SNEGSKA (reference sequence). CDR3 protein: CSAHLPRGNTETQYF. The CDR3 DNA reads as TGCAGTGCTCATCTTCCCAGGGGCAACACAGAGACCCAGTACTTC.

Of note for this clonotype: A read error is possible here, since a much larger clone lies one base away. CDR3 in amino acids: CASSILLTGGAFGYAF. CDR3 sequence (DNA): TGTGCCAGCTCTATTCTATTAACAGGGGGCGCATTTGGCTACGCCTTC. The chain recombines TRBV6-2 or TRBV6-3 with TRBJ1-2; 9 bases match TRBD1. This CDR3 contains 16 residues. CDR1 is MNHEY and CDR2 is SVGEGT in the germline V gene.

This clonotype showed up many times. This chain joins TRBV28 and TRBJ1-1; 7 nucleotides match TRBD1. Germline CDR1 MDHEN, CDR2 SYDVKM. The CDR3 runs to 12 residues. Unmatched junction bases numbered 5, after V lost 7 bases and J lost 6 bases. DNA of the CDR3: TGTGCCAGCATAAAGCAGGGGGCTGAAGCTTTCTTT. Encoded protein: CASIKQGAEAFF. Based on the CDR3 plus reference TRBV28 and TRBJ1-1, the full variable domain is DVKVTQSSRYLVKRTGEKVFLECVQDMDHENMFWYRQDPGLGLRLIYFSYDVKMKEKGDIPEGYSVSREKKERFSLILESASTNQTSMYLCASIKQGAEAFFGQGTRLTVV.

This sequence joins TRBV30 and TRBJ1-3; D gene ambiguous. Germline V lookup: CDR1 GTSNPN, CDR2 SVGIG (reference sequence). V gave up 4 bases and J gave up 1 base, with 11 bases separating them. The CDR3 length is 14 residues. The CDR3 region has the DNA TGTGCCTGGAATCTTCAAGTATCTGGAAACACCATATATTTT. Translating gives CAWNLQVSGNTIYF.

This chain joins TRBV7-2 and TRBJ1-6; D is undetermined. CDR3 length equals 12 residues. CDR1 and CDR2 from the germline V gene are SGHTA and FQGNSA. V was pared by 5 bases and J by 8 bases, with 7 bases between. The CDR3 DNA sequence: TGTGCCAGCAGCGAAGACCATTCACCCCTCCACTTT. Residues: CASSEDHSPLHF.

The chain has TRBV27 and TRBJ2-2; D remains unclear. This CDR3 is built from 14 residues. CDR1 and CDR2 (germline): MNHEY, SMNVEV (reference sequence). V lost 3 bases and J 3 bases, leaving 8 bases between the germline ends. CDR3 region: CASSFLQYTGELFF. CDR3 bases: TGTGCCAGCAGTTTTCTGCAGTACACCGGGGAGCTGTTTTTT.

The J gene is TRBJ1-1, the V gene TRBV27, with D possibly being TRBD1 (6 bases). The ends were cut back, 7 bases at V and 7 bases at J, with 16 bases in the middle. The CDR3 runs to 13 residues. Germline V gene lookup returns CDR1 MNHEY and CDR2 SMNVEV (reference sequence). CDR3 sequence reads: CASISPQGREAFF. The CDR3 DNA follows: TGTGCCAGCATCTCTCCACAGGGCCGTGAAGCTTTCTTT.

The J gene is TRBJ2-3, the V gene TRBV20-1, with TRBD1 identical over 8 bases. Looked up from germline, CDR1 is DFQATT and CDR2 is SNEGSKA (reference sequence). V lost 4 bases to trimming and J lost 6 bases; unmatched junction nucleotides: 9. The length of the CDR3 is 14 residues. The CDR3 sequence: CSATGGAAPDTQYF. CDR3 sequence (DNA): TGCAGTGCTACAGGGGGCGCCGCTCCCGATACGCAGTATTTT.

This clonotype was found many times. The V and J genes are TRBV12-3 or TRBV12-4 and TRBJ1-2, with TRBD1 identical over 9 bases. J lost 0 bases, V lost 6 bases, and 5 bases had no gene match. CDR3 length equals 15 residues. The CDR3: CASRDRGRANYGYTF. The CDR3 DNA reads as TGTGCCAGCAGGGACAGGGGAAGAGCTAACTATGGCTACACCTTC.

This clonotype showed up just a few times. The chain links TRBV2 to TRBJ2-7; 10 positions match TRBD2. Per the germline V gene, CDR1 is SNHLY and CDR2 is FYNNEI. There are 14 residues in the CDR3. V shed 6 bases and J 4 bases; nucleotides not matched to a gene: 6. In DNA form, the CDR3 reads TGTGCCAGCAGCCAAGCGGGACTAGCGTACGAGCAGTACTTC. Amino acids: CASSQAGLAYEQYF. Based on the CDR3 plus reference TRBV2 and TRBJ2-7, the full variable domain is EPEVTQTPSHQVTQMGQEVILRCVPISNHLYFYWYRQILGQKVEFLVSFYNNEISEKSEIFDDQFSVERPDGSNFTLKIRSTKLEDSAMYFCASSQAGLAYEQYFGPGTRLTVT.

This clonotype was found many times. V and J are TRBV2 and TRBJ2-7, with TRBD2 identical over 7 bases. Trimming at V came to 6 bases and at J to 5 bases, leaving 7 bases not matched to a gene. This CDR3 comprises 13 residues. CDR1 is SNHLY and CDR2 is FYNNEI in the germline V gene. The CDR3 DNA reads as TGTGCCAGCAGCCGGACTAGTCCCAACGAGCAGTACTTC. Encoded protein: CASSRTSPNEQYF.

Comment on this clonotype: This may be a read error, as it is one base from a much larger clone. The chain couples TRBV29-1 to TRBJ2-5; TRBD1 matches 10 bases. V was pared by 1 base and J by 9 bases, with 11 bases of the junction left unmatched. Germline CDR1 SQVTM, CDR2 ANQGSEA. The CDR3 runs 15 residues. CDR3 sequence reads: CSVEADRGRAEAQYF. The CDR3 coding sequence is TGCAGCGTTGAAGCTGACAGGGGGCGCGCGGAGGCCCAGTACTTC.

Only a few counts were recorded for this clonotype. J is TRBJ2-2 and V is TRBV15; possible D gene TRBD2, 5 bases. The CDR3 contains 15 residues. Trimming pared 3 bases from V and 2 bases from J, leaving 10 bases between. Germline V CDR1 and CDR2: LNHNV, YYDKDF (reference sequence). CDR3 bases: TGTGCCACCAGCAGTACCGGGGTAAACACCGGGGAGCTGTTTTTT. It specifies CATSSTGVNTGELFF.

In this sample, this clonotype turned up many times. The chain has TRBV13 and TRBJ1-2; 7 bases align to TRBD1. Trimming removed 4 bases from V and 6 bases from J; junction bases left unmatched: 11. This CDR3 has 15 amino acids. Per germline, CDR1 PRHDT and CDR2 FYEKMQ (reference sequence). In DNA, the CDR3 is TGTGCCAGCAGCTATGGGACGGGACAGCGAGATGGCTACACCTTC. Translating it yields CASSYGTGQRDGYTF.